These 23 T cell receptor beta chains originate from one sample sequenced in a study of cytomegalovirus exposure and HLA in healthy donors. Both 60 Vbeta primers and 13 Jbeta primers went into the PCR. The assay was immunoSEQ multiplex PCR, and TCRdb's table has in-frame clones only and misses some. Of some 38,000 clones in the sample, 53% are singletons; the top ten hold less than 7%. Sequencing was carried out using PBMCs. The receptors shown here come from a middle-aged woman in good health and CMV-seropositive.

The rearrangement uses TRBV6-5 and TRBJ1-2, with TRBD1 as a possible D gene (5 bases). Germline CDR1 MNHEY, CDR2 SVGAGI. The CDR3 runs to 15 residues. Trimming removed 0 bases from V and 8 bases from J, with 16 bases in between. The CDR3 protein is CASSYSPGMIGGYTF. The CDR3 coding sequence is TGTGCCAGCAGTTACTCGCCAGGGATGATTGGCGGCTACACCTTC.

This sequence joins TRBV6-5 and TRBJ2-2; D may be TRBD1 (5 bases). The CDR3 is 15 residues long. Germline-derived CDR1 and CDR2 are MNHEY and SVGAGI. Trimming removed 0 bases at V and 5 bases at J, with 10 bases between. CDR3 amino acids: CASSYSTEGTGELFF. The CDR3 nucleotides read TGTGCCAGCAGTTACTCGACAGAAGGTACCGGGGAGCTGTTTTTT.

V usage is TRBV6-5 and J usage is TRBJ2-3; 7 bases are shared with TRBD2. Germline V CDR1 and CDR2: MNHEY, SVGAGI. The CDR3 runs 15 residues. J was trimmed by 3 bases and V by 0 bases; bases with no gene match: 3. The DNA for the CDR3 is TGTGCCAGCAGTTACTCAGGGAGGGATACAGATACGCAGTATTTT. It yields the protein CASSYSGRDTDTQYF.

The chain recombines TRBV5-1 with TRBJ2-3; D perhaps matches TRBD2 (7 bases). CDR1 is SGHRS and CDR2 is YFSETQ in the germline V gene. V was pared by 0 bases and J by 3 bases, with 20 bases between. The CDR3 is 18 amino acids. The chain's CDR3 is CASSLARGGPTYTDTQYF. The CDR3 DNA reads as TGCGCCAGCAGCTTGGCTAGGGGGGGGCCGACCTATACAGATACGCAGTATTTT.

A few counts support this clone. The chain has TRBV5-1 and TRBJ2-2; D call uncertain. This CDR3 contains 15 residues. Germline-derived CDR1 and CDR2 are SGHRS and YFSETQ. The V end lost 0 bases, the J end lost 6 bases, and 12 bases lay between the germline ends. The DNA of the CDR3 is TGCGCCAGCAGCTTGGACCCAGGAAAGGCCGGGGAGCTGTTTTTT. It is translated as CASSLDPGKAGELFF.

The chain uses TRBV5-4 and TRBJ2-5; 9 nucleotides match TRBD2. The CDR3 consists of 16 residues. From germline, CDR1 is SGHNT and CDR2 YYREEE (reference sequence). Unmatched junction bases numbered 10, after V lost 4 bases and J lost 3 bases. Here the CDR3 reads CASSVDPTSGKETQYF. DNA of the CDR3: TGTGCCAGCAGCGTAGATCCGACTAGCGGTAAAGAGACCCAGTACTTC.

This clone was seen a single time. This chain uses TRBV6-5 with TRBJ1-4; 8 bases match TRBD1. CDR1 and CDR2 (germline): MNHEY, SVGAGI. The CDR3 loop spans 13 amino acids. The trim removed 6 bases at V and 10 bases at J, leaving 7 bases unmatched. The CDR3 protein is CASRTGDSRKLFF. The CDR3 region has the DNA TGTGCCAGCAGGACAGGGGATTCGCGAAAACTGTTTTTT.

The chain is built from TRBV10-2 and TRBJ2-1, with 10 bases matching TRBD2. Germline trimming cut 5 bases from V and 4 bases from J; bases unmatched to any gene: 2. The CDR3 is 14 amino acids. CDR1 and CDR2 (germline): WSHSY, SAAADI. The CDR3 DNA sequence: TGCGCCAGCAGTAGCGGGGGGGGGTACAATGAGCAGTTCTTC. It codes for CASSSGGGYNEQFF.

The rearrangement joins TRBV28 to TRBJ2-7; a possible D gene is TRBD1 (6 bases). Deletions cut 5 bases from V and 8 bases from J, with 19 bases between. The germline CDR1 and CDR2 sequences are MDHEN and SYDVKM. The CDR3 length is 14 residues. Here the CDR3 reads CASSDQLGALKQYF. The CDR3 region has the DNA TGTGCCAGCAGTGACCAACTGGGGGCATTGAAGCAGTACTTC.

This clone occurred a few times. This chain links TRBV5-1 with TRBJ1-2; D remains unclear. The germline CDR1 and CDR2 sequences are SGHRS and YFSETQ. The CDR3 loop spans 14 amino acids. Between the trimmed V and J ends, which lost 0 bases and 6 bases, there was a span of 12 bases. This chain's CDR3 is CASSLDWGGNGYTF. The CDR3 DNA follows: TGCGCCAGCAGCTTGGATTGGGGAGGAAATGGCTACACCTTC.

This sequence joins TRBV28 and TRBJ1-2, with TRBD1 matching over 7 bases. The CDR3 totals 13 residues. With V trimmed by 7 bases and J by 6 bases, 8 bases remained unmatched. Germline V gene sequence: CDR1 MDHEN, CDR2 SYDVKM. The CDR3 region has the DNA TGTGCCAGCATTAAGGCAGGGGGGCATGGCTACACCTTC. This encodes CASIKAGGHGYTF.

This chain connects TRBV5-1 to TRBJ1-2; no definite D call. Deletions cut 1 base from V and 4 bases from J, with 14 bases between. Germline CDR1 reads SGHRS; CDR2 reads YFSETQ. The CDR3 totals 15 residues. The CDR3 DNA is TGCGCCAGCAGCTTGTTTGGAGAGGCTGCCTATGGCTACACCTTC. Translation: CASSLFGEAAYGYTF.

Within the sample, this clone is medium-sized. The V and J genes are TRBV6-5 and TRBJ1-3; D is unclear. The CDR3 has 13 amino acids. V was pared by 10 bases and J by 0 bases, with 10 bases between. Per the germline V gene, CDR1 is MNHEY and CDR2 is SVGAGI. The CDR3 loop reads CATQRISGNTIYF. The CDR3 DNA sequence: TGTGCCACCCAGCGTATCTCTGGAAACACCATATATTTT.

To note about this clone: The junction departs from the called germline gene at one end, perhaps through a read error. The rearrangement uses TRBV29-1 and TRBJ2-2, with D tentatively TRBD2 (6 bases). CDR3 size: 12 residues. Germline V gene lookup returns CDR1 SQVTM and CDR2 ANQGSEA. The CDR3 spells CSVPRVTGGLFF. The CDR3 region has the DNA TGCAGCGTCCCAAGGGTGACCGGGGGGCTGTTTTTT.

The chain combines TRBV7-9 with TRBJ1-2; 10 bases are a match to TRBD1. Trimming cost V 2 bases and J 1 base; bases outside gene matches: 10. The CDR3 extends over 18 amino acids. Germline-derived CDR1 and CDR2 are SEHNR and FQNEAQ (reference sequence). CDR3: CASSLRLKGTGVNYGYTF. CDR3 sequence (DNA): TGTGCCAGCAGCTTAAGGTTGAAAGGGACAGGGGTTAACTATGGCTACACCTTC.

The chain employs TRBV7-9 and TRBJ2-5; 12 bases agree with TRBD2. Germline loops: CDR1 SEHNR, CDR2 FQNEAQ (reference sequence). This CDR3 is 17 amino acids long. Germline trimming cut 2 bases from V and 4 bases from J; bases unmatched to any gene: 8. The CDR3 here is CASSLSLSSGGVETQYF. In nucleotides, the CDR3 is TGTGCCAGCAGCTTAAGCTTGTCTAGCGGGGGGGTAGAGACCCAGTACTTC.

In DNA form, the CDR3 reads TGTGCCAGCAGTTATTTGGGATTAGGGACAGGGCTTGAGAAGTACTTC. It is translated as CASSYLGLGTGLEKYF. The V gene is TRBV6-5, the J gene TRBJ2-7, with 9 bases aligning to TRBD1. The germline CDR1 and CDR2 sequences are MNHEY and SVGAGI. CDR3 length: 16 residues. V dropped 3 bases and J dropped 11; count of bases not matched to a gene: 17.

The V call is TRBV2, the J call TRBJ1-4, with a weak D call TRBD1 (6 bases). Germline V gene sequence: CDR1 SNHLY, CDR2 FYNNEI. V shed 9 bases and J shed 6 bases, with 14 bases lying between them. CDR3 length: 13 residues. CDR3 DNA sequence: TGTGCCAGTTCCCGGGACACCGATGAAAAACTGTTTTTT. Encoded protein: CASSRDTDEKLFF.

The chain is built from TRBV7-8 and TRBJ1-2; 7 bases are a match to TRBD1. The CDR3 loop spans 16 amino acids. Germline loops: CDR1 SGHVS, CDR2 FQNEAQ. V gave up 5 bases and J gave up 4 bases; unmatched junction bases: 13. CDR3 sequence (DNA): TGTGCCAGCAGCCCCTTTGACAGGGCCAGCGCCTATGGCTACACCTTC. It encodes CASSPFDRASAYGYTF. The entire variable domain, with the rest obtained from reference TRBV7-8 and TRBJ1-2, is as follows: GAGVSQSPRYKVAKRGQDVALRCDPISGHVSLFWYQQALGQGPEFLTYFQNEAQLDKSGLPSDRFFAERPEGSVSTLKIQRTQQEDSAVYLCASSPFDRASAYGYTFGSGTRLTVV.

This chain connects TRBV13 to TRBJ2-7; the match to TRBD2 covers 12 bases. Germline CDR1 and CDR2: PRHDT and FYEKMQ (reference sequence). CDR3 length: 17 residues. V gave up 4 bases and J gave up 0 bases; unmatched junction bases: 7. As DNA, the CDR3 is TGTGCCAGCAGCTCTAGGACTAGCGGGGCTAGCTCCTACGAGCAGTACTTC. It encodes CASSSRTSGASSYEQYF.

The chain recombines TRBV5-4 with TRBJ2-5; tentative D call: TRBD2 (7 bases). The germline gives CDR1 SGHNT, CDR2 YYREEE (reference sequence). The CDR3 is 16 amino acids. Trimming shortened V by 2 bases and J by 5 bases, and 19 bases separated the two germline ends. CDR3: CASSLFGGGAGETQYF. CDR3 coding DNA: TGTGCCAGCAGCTTATTTGGTGGGGGGGCTGGGGAGACCCAGTACTTC.

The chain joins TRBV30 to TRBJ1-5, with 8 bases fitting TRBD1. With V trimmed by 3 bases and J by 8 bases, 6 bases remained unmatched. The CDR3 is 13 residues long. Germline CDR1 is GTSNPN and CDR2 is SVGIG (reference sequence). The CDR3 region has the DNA TGTGCCTGGAGCCCGGGACAGGTAAAGCCCCAGCATTTT. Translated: CAWSPGQVKPQHF. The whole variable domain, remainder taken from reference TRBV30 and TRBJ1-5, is SQTIHQWPATLVQPVGSPLSLECTVEGTSNPNLYWYRQAAGRGLQLLFYSVGIGQISSEVPQNLSASRPQDRQFILSSKKLLLSDSGFYLCAWSPGQVKPQHFGDGTRLSIL.

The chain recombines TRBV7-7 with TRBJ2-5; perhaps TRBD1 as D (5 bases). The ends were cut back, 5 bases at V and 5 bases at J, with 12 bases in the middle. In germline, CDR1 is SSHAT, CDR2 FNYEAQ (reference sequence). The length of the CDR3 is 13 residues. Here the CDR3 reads CASSLQGDETQYF. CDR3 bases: TGTGCCAGCAGCCTCCAGGGTGATGAGACCCAGTACTTC.